The clone carrying this T cell receptor (beta chain) was seen a single time. This entry is derived from a study of T cells in Graves' hyperthyroidism and ophthalmopathy. The CDR3 consists of 17 residues. Germline V gene sequence: CDR1 SGHAT, CDR2 FQNNGV. V was clipped by 3 bases and J by 1 base; unmatched bases: 8. From RNA transcripts, TCR beta CDR3 regions were amplified. First-round RT-PCR targeting the TCR CDR3 was performed with the HTBI primer set. TCRdb reanalysed the multiplex PCR reads using MiXCR and keeps one entry per CDR3 protein. The data show some 800,000 distinct CDR3 sequences, over 35% seen once.

The sample comprised blood. This TCR was recovered from a man between 18 and 35 years old with Graves' hyperthyroidism. The genes are TRBV11-2 and TRBJ2-7; 11 bases are shared with TRBD2. This chain's CDR3 is CASSFSLAGGTSYEQYF. Written as DNA, the CDR3 is TGTGCCAGCAGCTTCAGCCTAGCGGGAGGTACTTCCTACGAGCAGTACTTC.